Listed here are 16 T cell receptor beta chains from one sample, sequenced in a study of T-cell reconstitution after alpha-beta-depleted transplantation in children. General observations from the study: At one year after transplant, newly produced T cells mostly accounted for T-cell counts and diversity.

Unique molecular identifiers were used in preparing the TCRbeta library. TCRdb reprocessed the PCR reads via MiXCR and lists one record per CDR3 protein. The sample lists hundreds of thousands of distinct CDR3 sequences; almost 8% were seen once. Antigen specificity for these receptors is unknown. The sequencing used peripheral blood, collected 360 days after TCRalphabeta/CD19-depleted stem cell transplant. The receptors were sampled from a female patient between 2 and 15 years old who had a stem cell transplant for Fanconi anemia, so the T cells may come from the graft donor.

This clonotype showed up many times. This chain joins TRBV28 and TRBJ2-7; 10 nucleotides match TRBD1. V trimming: 7 bases; J trimming: 0 bases; junction bases outside the gene matches: 12. CDR1 and CDR2 (germline): MDHEN, SYDVKM. The CDR3 is 17 residues long. The CDR3 DNA reads as TGTGCCAGCACCAAAGACAGGGGGCAATTCTTCTCCTACGAGCAGTACTTC. This encodes CASTKDRGQFFSYEQYF.

This clonotype was picked up many times. The rearrangement joins TRBV5-1 to TRBJ2-1; the match to TRBD2 covers 9 bases. CDR1 SGHRS and CDR2 YFSETQ come from the germline V gene. The CDR3 is 17 residues long. V gave up 0 bases and J gave up 7 bases; unmatched junction bases: 11. CDR3 residues: CASSLVLGGGASNEQFF. CDR3 in DNA: TGCGCCAGCAGCTTGGTTTTAGGCGGGGGGGCCTCGAATGAGCAGTTCTTC.

This clonotype was found many times. V and J are TRBV5-1 and TRBJ1-1; D possibly corresponds to TRBD1 (5 bases). The germline V gene has CDR1 SGHRS and CDR2 YFSETQ. The CDR3 is 15 amino acids. V shed 4 bases and J shed 5 bases, with 18 bases lying between them. CDR3 bases: TGCGCCAGCAGCCTCCTAGACGGGGGAAAAACTGAAGCTTTCTTT. Encoded protein: CASSLLDGGKTEAFF.

V gene TRBV4-1 combines with J gene TRBJ1-5; D unresolved. Germline V CDR1 and CDR2: MGHRA, YSYEKL. V lost 4 bases, J lost 6 bases, and 16 bases lay in between. The CDR3 has 15 amino acids. In DNA, the CDR3 is TGCGCCAGCAGCCCGGGGTGGGGTTCGACTCAGCCCCAGCATTTT. It yields the protein CASSPGWGSTQPQHF.

V is TRBV4-2 and J is TRBJ2-3; 10 nucleotides match TRBD2. CDR1 and CDR2 (germline): LGHNA, YNFKEQ. The CDR3 has 13 amino acids. V lost 10 bases to trimming and J lost 3 bases; unmatched junction nucleotides: 4. The DNA of the CDR3 is TGTGCCACCCAGACTAGCGGGACAGATACGCAGTATTTT. Its translation: CATQTSGTDTQYF.

The sample holds many counts of this clonotype. CDR3 region: CATSVLSGELFF. The CDR3, as DNA: TGTGCCACCAGTGTTTTATCCGGGGAGCTGTTTTTT. J is TRBJ2-2 and V is TRBV15; no reliable D call. The V end lost 6 bases, the J end lost 6 bases, and 8 bases lay between the germline ends. This CDR3 has 12 amino acids. Germline V lookup: CDR1 LNHNV, CDR2 YYDKDF (reference sequence).

This clonotype was seen repeatedly, ten times or more. This sequence joins TRBV7-8 and TRBJ2-7, with D possibly matching TRBD2 (5 bases). Germline CDR1 reads SGHVS; CDR2 reads FQNEAQ. This CDR3 region has 15 residues. Deletions cut 11 bases from V and 4 bases from J, with 24 bases between. The DNA for the CDR3 is TGTGCCTCCAGTCACGGCGGGCTACGGAGATACGAGCAGTACTTC. The encoded protein is CASSHGGLRRYEQYF.

This clonotype was counted at least ten times. The chain links TRBV27 to TRBJ2-1, with 10 positions matching TRBD2. This CDR3 comprises 15 residues. The V segment lost 6 bases and the J segment 5 bases; nucleotides outside the gene matches: 7. Germline V gene sequence: CDR1 MNHEY, CDR2 SMNVEV (reference sequence). CDR3 coding DNA: TGTGCCAGCAGCCTGACCGGGACTAGCGACAATGAGCAGTTCTTC. Translating it yields CASSLTGTSDNEQFF.

This clonotype was seen at least ten times. This sequence joins TRBV29-1 and TRBJ1-2; D is ambiguous. The CDR3 extends over 11 amino acids. Trimming shortened V by 1 base and J by 8 bases, and 8 bases separated the two germline ends. Germline loops: CDR1 SQVTM, CDR2 ANQGSEA. The CDR3 reads CSVEGGRGYTF. In nucleotides, the CDR3 is TGCAGCGTTGAAGGGGGAAGGGGCTACACCTTC. The complete variable domain, with remaining parts taken from reference TRBV29-1 and TRBJ1-2, reads SAVISQKPSRDICQRGTSLTIQCQVDSQVTMMFWYRQQPGQSLTLIATANQGSEATYESGFVIDKFPISRPNLTFSTLTVSNMSPEDSSIYLCSVEGGRGYTFGSGTRLTVV.

In this sample, this clonotype turned up many times. The V and J genes are TRBV20-1 and TRBJ1-6, with 7 bases identical to TRBD1. CDR3 length equals 14 residues. Germline values: CDR1 DFQATT, CDR2 SNEGSKA (reference sequence). Trimming at V came to 5 bases and at J to 8 bases, leaving 9 bases not matched to a gene. The CDR3 nucleotides are TGCAGTGCTCCGACTACAGGGGTTGATTCACCCCTCCACTTT. It specifies CSAPTTGVDSPLHF.

Only a few counts were recorded for this clonotype. The genes are TRBV7-8 and TRBJ2-3; no firm D call. The V gene lost 3 bases and the J gene lost 0 bases, with 19 bases spanning the gap. Germline V CDR1 and CDR2: SGHVS, FQNEAQ. CDR3 length: 18 amino acids. CDR3 amino acids: CASSLPRSGHSSTDTQYF. Here the CDR3 DNA reads TGTGCCAGCAGCTTGCCAAGAAGTGGCCATTCTAGCACAGATACGCAGTATTTT.

This clonotype came up many times. The chain joins TRBV7-6 to TRBJ1-2; 11 bases are a match to TRBD1. The CDR3 length is 15 residues. Germline V lookup: CDR1 SGHVS, CDR2 FNYEAQ. V trimming: 4 bases; J trimming: 4 bases; junction bases outside the gene matches: 5. CDR3 DNA sequence: TGTGCCAGCAGCTGGGGACAGGGGGGTTCCTATGGCTACACCTTC. Protein sequence: CASSWGQGGSYGYTF.

The chain carries TRBV5-1 and TRBJ1-2, with TRBD1 matching over 8 bases. This CDR3 is 15 amino acids long. Germline-derived CDR1 and CDR2 are SGHRS and YFSETQ. With 3 bases clipped from V and 8 bases from J, the junction kept 12 bases outside the gene matches. As DNA, the CDR3 is TGCGCCAGCAGCTACGACAGGGGAGTGAGTGGGGGCTACACCTTC. This translates into CASSYDRGVSGGYTF.

This clonotype was counted ten times or more. The chain is built from TRBV7-8 and TRBJ1-1, with a weak D call TRBD1 (6 bases). Per germline, CDR1 SGHVS and CDR2 FQNEAQ. V dropped 5 bases and J dropped 2 bases, with 15 bases sitting between them. This CDR3 is 15 amino acids long. As DNA, the CDR3 is TGTGCCAGCAGCCTAATGGACAGCCGAAACACTGAAGCTTTCTTT. This encodes CASSLMDSRNTEAFF. Complete variable domain (other parts from reference TRBV7-8 and TRBJ1-1): GAGVSQSPRYKVAKRGQDVALRCDPISGHVSLFWYQQALGQGPEFLTYFQNEAQLDKSGLPSDRFFAERPEGSVSTLKIQRTQQEDSAVYLCASSLMDSRNTEAFFGQGTRLTVV.

The V and J genes are TRBV5-1 and TRBJ2-1, with 9 bases matching TRBD1. CDR3 length: 14 residues. Germline V gene lookup returns CDR1 SGHRS and CDR2 YFSETQ. The J segment lost 7 bases and the V segment lost 4 bases, leaving 6 bases of the junction unmatched. CDR3 amino acids: CASSVTGGVNEQFF. CDR3 bases: TGCGCCAGCAGCGTGACAGGGGGTGTAAATGAGCAGTTCTTC.

Turning to this clonotype: Likely a read error: the CDR3 ends without its conserved phenylalanine or tryptophan. The chain has TRBV7-9 and TRBJ1-4; no clear D. The length of the CDR3 is 16 residues. V lost 2 bases and J lost 0, with 10 bases in between. Germline values: CDR1 SEHNR, CDR2 FQNEAQ (reference sequence). The DNA of the CDR3 is TGTGCCAGCAGCTTATCAGGACTTGCAACTAATGAAAAACTGTTTATT. Its translation is CASSLSGLATNEKLFI.